The 13 T cell receptor beta chains below come from one sample, sequenced in a study of T cells expressing NK-cell markers. TCRdb reprocessed the 5' RACE reads, with one entry per CDR3 protein and no DNA. This repertoire comprises 90,000 to 130,000 distinct CDR3 sequences; its ten largest clones make up approximately 17%. The sequenced sample was blood T cells: a sorted CD56 or NKG2C T cell subset, CD4+ or CD8+ T cells, or bulk PBMC T cells (not recorded which). The receptors were sampled from a woman between 18 and 69 years old in good health.

This CDR3 is CASSLSPTSYNEQFF. The chain is built from TRBV27 and TRBJ2-1; TCRdb designates TRBD2, a call that cannot be tested without DNA. Germline V CDR1 and CDR2: MNHEY, SMNVEV (reference sequence). The CDR3 covers 15 residues.

The chain joins TRBV25-1 to TRBJ2-3. The CDR3 extends over 13 amino acids. Per germline, CDR1 MGHDK and CDR2 SYGVNS. The CDR3 loop is CASSVLSTDTQYF.

This sequence joins TRBV9 and TRBJ1-1; checking the TCRdb D call of TRBD1 is not possible without DNA. CDR3 length equals 15 residues. The germline gives CDR1 SGDLS, CDR2 YYNGEE. The CDR3 is CASSVSPGIPTEAFF.

The chain employs TRBV7-9 and TRBJ1-2; TCRdb gives TRBD1 as the D gene, but with no DNA this cannot be confirmed. Germline V gives CDR1 SEHNR, CDR2 FQNEAQ (reference sequence). The CDR3 runs to 15 residues. The CDR3 is CASSSGTEINYGYTF.

The rearrangement uses TRBV13 and TRBJ1-1; the D gene TCRdb calls, TRBD1, cannot be checked with no DNA. The germline CDR1 and CDR2 sequences are PRHDT and FYEKMQ (reference sequence). The CDR3 runs to 16 residues. The CDR3 protein is CASSLRGAGVNTEAFF.

The chain has TRBV7-2 and TRBJ2-7; no DNA is available, so the TRBD2 call from TCRdb remains unchecked. The CDR3 runs to 17 residues. Germline values: CDR1 SGHTA, CDR2 FQGNSA. The CDR3 sequence: CASSLSVLAGFAYEQYF.

V gene TRBV27 combines with J gene TRBJ1-3; TCRdb indicates TRBD1, and absent DNA this call remains unverified. Looked up from germline, CDR1 is MNHEY and CDR2 is SMNVEV (reference sequence). CDR3 length equals 14 residues. The CDR3 loop is CASSTTGTGNTIYF.

V and J are TRBV4-3 and TRBJ2-7. Germline values: CDR1 LGHNA, CDR2 YSLEER. The CDR3 runs to 13 residues. CDR3 sequence: CASSQEGAYEQYF.

This chain connects TRBV24-1 to TRBJ1-3. The CDR3 consists of 18 residues. CDR1 is KGHDR and CDR2 is SFDVKD in the germline V gene. CDR3: CATSDPPSTDFSGNTIYF.

The chain is built from TRBV7-9 and TRBJ2-1. The germline V gene has CDR1 SEHNR and CDR2 FQNEAQ (reference sequence). The CDR3 loop spans 15 amino acids. CDR3 amino acids: CASSLENVGYNEQFF.

CDR3 region: CASSLGVGTNYGYTF. This chain connects TRBV7-9 to TRBJ1-2. CDR1 and CDR2 (germline): SEHNR, FQNEAQ (reference sequence). The CDR3 sequence is 15 residues long.

The rearrangement links TRBV6-1 to TRBJ2-1; as DNA is missing, the TRBD2 call by TCRdb cannot be tested. There are 14 residues in the CDR3. The germline CDR1 and CDR2 sequences are MNHNS and SASEGT. The CDR3 sequence: CASSSGLANNEQFF.

This chain joins TRBV12-3 or TRBV12-4 and TRBJ2-3; checking the TCRdb D call of TRBD1 is not possible without DNA. This CDR3 is 15 amino acids long. This chain's CDR3 is CASSTRDRGTDTQYF.